Shown below are 32 T cell receptor beta chains from a single sample sequenced in a study of post-analysis software for immune sequencing data. Study observations and caveats: Higher frequency in patients than in controls was seen for a handful of TRBV segments, with TRBV5-6, TRBV5-1 and TRBV20-1 among them.

Unique molecular identifiers tagged the TCR beta cDNA libraries. In TCRdb, the PCR reads were re-called with MiXCR into one record per CDR3 protein. The sample lists 170,000 or so distinct CDR3 sequences; 30% were seen once. The antigens these receptors bind are not known. The sequenced sample was blood. The receptors were sampled from a girl aged 10 to 17 with multiple sclerosis.

This clonotype showed up many times. The chain couples TRBV24-1 to TRBJ2-5; 10 bases fit TRBD2. After removal of 5 bases from V and 1 base from J, the junction contained 6 bases not matched to a gene. Germline-derived CDR1 and CDR2 are KGHDR and SFDVKD. The CDR3 runs 16 residues. The CDR3 sequence is CATSAASGGSQETQYF. The DNA for the CDR3 is TGTGCCACCAGTGCGGCTAGCGGGGGCAGCCAAGAGACCCAGTACTTC.

This clonotype was counted many times. V usage is TRBV4-1 and J usage is TRBJ2-7; TRBD1 might be the D (8 bases). This CDR3 has 14 amino acids. Germline CDR1 reads MGHRA; CDR2 reads YSYEKL. The V and J ends lost 8 bases and 6 bases respectively, with 20 bases between them. The CDR3 DNA reads TGCGCCAGCCGAGACCCCCACAGGGGGGGCGAGCAGTACTTC. This sequence encodes CASRDPHRGGEQYF.

On this clonotype itself: A much bigger clone sits one base away, suggesting this may be a read error. CDR3: CSARAVLGQPDEQYF. As DNA, the CDR3 is TGCAGTGCTAGAGCGGTTCTGGGACAGCCTGATGAGCAGTACTTC. V and J are TRBV20-1 and TRBJ2-5; 7 bases agree with TRBD1. There are 15 residues in the CDR3. Germline V gene sequence: CDR1 DFQATT, CDR2 SNEGSKA (reference sequence). J lost 11 bases, V lost 1 base, and 16 bases had no gene match.

V and J are TRBV20-1 and TRBJ2-4; tentative D call: TRBD2 (7 bases). V was clipped by 2 bases and J by 0 bases, with 17 bases between them. This CDR3 has 17 residues. From germline, CDR1 is DFQATT and CDR2 SNEGSKA (reference sequence). CDR3 sequence reads: CSARKGGTLVAKNIQYF. The DNA for the CDR3 is TGCAGTGCTAGAAAGGGGGGGACCCTCGTAGCCAAAAACATTCAGTACTTC.

The chain employs TRBV30 and TRBJ2-4, with TRBD2 matching 10 bases. Matching the DNA end better, TRBJ2-7 makes the J call doubtful. The CDR3 is made up of 13 amino acids. Looked up from germline, CDR1 is GTSNPN and CDR2 is SVGIG (reference sequence). The DNA of the CDR3 is TGTGCCTGGAGCGCCCTAGCGGGAGACGAGCAGTACTTC. This gives the protein CAWSALAGDEQYF.

A few counts support this clonotype. V gene TRBV19 combines with J gene TRBJ1-1; D uncertain. The CDR3 is made up of 12 amino acids. Per the germline V gene, CDR1 is LNHDA and CDR2 is SQIVND (reference sequence). V shed 6 bases and J shed 3 bases, with 8 bases lying between them. The CDR3 DNA is TGTGCCAGTAGATGGGGAGACACTGAAGCTTTCTTT. Its protein is CASRWGDTEAFF.

Remarks on this clonotype: This may be a read error: a much more frequent sequence differs by one nucleotide. This chain links TRBV24-1 with TRBJ1-2; D not resolved. The CDR3 length is 16 residues. V was pared by 1 base and J by 0 bases, with 11 bases between. Per the germline V gene, CDR1 is KGHDR and CDR2 is SFDVKD. In nucleotides, the CDR3 is TGTGCCACCAGTGATTTAAGGAACATACCTAACTATGGCTACACCTTC. Its translation: CATSDLRNIPNYGYTF.

This clonotype was picked up many times. This sequence joins TRBV9 and TRBJ2-6, with D possibly TRBD1 on 6 matching bases. Looked up from germline, CDR1 is SGDLS and CDR2 is YYNGEE. This CDR3 is built from 15 residues. V dropped 4 bases and J dropped 0 bases, with 8 bases sitting between them. The CDR3 here is CASSQGSSGANVLTF. In DNA form, the CDR3 reads TGTGCCAGCAGCCAGGGGTCCTCTGGGGCCAACGTCCTGACTTTC.

This clonotype was seen only a few times. The V and J genes are TRBV9 and TRBJ2-7; D may be TRBD1 (5 bases). Trimming took off 4 bases at V and 0 bases at J, with 14 bases between the two ends. The CDR3 sequence is 15 residues long. Germline lookup yields CDR1 SGDLS and CDR2 YYNGEE. The CDR3: CASSPSDSVSYEQYF. CDR3 nucleotide sequence: TGTGCCAGCAGCCCCTCCGACAGTGTCTCCTACGAGCAGTACTTC.

This clonotype was observed many times. This rearrangement joins TRBV29-1 to TRBJ2-7; D not resolved. The germline V and J ends were trimmed by 2 bases and 5 bases, with 13 bases remaining between them. Germline assignment: CDR1 SQVTM and CDR2 ANQGSEA. This CDR3 has 13 residues. CDR3 residues: CSVEMTLNHEQYF. The DNA for the CDR3 is TGCAGCGTTGAAATGACCCTGAACCACGAGCAGTACTTC.

Ten or more counts support this clonotype. V is TRBV7-9 and J is TRBJ2-7; D tentatively fits TRBD1 or TRBD2 (5 bases each). CDR3 size: 17 residues. CDR1 is SEHNR and CDR2 is FQNEAQ in the germline V gene (reference sequence). V was shortened by 1 base and J by 0 bases, with 16 bases between the two germline ends. CDR3 loop: CASSLERGGRGSYEQYF. CDR3 in DNA: TGTGCCAGCAGCTTAGAACGTGGGGGAAGGGGCTCCTACGAGCAGTACTTC.

This clonotype was observed at least ten times. The rearrangement joins TRBV20-1 to TRBJ2-5; unclear D gene. Trimming removed 5 bases at V and 2 bases at J, with 12 bases between. Germline V gene data show CDR1 as DFQATT and CDR2 as SNEGSKA (reference sequence). CDR3 length equals 13 residues. The CDR3, as DNA: TGCAGTGCTTTCCGGGTCGAACAAGAGACCCAGTACTTC. Amino acids: CSAFRVEQETQYF.

This chain connects TRBV10-2 to TRBJ2-5, with D uncertain. The last part of the DNA fits TRBJ2-4 better; the J call may be wrong. The CDR3 extends over 12 amino acids. CDR1 and CDR2 from the germline V gene are WSHSY and SAAADI. In nucleotides, the CDR3 is TGCGCCAGCAGTGAGTGGGGAAACATTCAGTACTTC. Translated, it gives CASSEWGNIQYF.

At least ten counts were recorded for this clonotype. This chain uses TRBV12-3 or TRBV12-4 with TRBJ2-1; D not certain. Trimming shortened V by 5 bases and J by 9 bases, and 20 bases separated the two germline ends. The CDR3 sequence is 15 residues long. Here the CDR3 DNA reads TGTGCCAGCAGTCCCCCCCCCCTTTTACTCTCTGAGCAGTTCTTC. As protein: CASSPPPLLLSEQFF.

This clonotype was seen more than once but under ten times. The chain employs TRBV29-1 and TRBJ2-6, with unresolved D. This CDR3 spans 15 amino acids. V was trimmed by 0 bases and J by 2 bases, leaving 8 bases between them. Germline lookup yields CDR1 SQVTM and CDR2 ANQGSEA. The CDR3 loop reads CSVEEVGPGANVLTF. As DNA, the CDR3 is TGCAGCGTTGAAGAGGTTGGGCCTGGGGCCAACGTCCTGACTTTC.

The count of this clonotype is one. The rearrangement uses TRBV5-1 and TRBJ1-4, with 8 bases that match TRBD1. J lost 3 bases, V lost 0 bases, and 7 bases had no gene match. The CDR3 has 17 amino acids. Germline CDR1 reads SGHRS; CDR2 reads YFSETQ. The DNA of the CDR3 is TGCGCCAGCAGCTTGGGGACAGGGAGAAAAGCTAATGAAAAACTGTTTTTT. This translates into CASSLGTGRKANEKLFF.

The gene calls are TRBV4-2 and TRBJ2-1, with D possibly matching TRBD2 (5 bases). In germline, CDR1 is LGHNA, CDR2 YNFKEQ. This CDR3 is built from 13 residues. Deletions cut 3 bases from V and 8 bases from J, with 11 bases between. The CDR3, as DNA: TGTGCCAGCAGCCACCGTCGGGGAGATGAGCAGTTCTTC. The encoded protein is CASSHRRGDEQFF.

Points on this clonotype: The junction departs from germline at one end; a sequencing error may be responsible. The chain employs TRBV3-1 and TRBJ1-2, with D possibly matching TRBD1 (6 bases). This CDR3 spans 16 amino acids. Looked up from germline, CDR1 is LGHDT and CDR2 is YNNKEL (reference sequence). The CDR3 DNA reads TGTACCAGCAGCGAAGGGGGTGTTACCTCTAACTATGGCTACACCTTC. This translates into CTSSEGGVTSNYGYTF.

The table lists this clonotype with many counts. This chain uses TRBV20-1 with TRBJ2-1; 11 nucleotides align to TRBD2. Trimming at V came to 3 bases and at J to 8 bases, leaving 15 bases not matched to a gene. The germline V gene has CDR1 DFQATT and CDR2 SNEGSKA (reference sequence). The CDR3 runs to 17 residues. The CDR3 region is CSASGASGRTRSDEQFF. DNA of the CDR3: TGCAGTGCTAGTGGGGCTAGCGGGAGGACAAGGTCGGATGAGCAGTTCTTC.

The chain uses TRBV12-5 and TRBJ2-7, with a tentative D call TRBD2 (5 bases). The germline V gene encodes CDR1 LGHNT and CDR2 FRNRAP. The V gene lost 9 bases and the J gene lost 3 bases, with 15 bases spanning the gap. The CDR3 runs 13 residues. Here the CDR3 reads CASRDPTFYEQYF. The CDR3 DNA reads as TGTGCTAGCCGGGATCCTACATTCTACGAGCAGTACTTC.

There are many counts of this clonotype. This chain connects TRBV2 to TRBJ2-1; 8 nucleotides match TRBD1. Germline CDR1 is SNHLY and CDR2 is FYNNEI. The J segment lost 1 base and the V segment lost 2 bases, leaving 1 base of the junction unmatched. CDR3 length equals 15 residues. CDR3 nucleotides: TGTGCCAGCAGTGAAACAGGGGGGTCCTACAATGAGCAGTTCTTC. This translates into CASSETGGSYNEQFF.

At least ten counts were recorded for this clonotype. This chain joins TRBV7-8 and TRBJ2-7; 12 bases are a match to TRBD2. With V trimmed by 5 bases and J by 3 bases, 8 bases remained unmatched. Germline values: CDR1 SGHVS, CDR2 FQNEAQ. CDR3 length equals 16 residues. CDR3 nucleotide sequence: TGTGCCAGCAGCGCCAGACTAGCGGGAGTTCTCTACGAGCAGTACTTC. This gives the protein CASSARLAGVLYEQYF.

The chain employs TRBV15 and TRBJ2-5; 9 positions agree with TRBD1. The CDR3 covers 16 residues. CDR1 and CDR2 from the germline V gene are LNHNV and YYDKDF (reference sequence). V dropped 5 bases and J dropped 4; count of bases not matched to a gene: 11. For the CDR3, the DNA is TGTGCCACCAGCCCCCACCGGGACAGGGTACCAGAGACCCAGTACTTC. It is translated as CATSPHRDRVPETQYF.

This clonotype was seen a few times. The V call is TRBV5-1, the J call TRBJ1-4; maybe TRBD1 (5 bases). The CDR3 consists of 14 residues. Trimming shortened V by 3 bases and J by 5 bases, and 11 bases separated the two germline ends. Per the germline V gene, CDR1 is SGHRS and CDR2 is YFSETQ. Written as DNA, the CDR3 is TGCGCCAGCAGCTACGGGACGGTCAATGAAAAACTGTTTTTT. Translation gives CASSYGTVNEKLFF.

This clonotype has a count of ten or more. V and J are TRBV12-3 or TRBV12-4 and TRBJ2-5, with 7 bases matching TRBD1. The CDR3 has 14 residues. V shed 6 bases and J 0 bases; nucleotides not matched to a gene: 4. CDR3 loop: CASSSGTDQETQYF. In nucleotides, the CDR3 is TGTGCCAGCAGCTCCGGGACAGACCAAGAGACCCAGTACTTC.

This clonotype showed up just once. Given a much more abundant clone one base away, this may be a read error. The rearrangement uses TRBV20-1 and TRBJ2-3, with D perhaps matching TRBD1 or TRBD2 (5 bases each). Germline CDR1 DFQATT, CDR2 SNEGSKA (reference sequence). Deletions cut 1 base from V and 14 bases from J, with 10 bases between. CDR3 length equals 10 residues. CDR3 sequence: CSARGGARYF. The CDR3 DNA is TGCAGTGCTAGAGGAGGGGCGCGGTATTTT.

The chain employs TRBV14 and TRBJ2-5; 13 nucleotides agree with TRBD2. The germline gives CDR1 SGHDN, CDR2 FVKESK. The V and J ends lost 2 bases and 1 base, in that order; junction bases with no gene match: 10. CDR3 length: 19 amino acids. The DNA for the CDR3 is TGTGCCAGCAGCCAACCAAGACTAGCGGGAGGTGGAGCCCAAGAGACCCAGTACTTC. Protein product: CASSQPRLAGGGAQETQYF. The full variable domain, rest sourced from reference TRBV14 and TRBJ2-5, is EAGVTQFPSHSVIEKGQTVTLRCDPISGHDNLYWYRRVMGKEIKFLLHFVKESKQDESGMPNNRFLAERTGGTYSTLKVQPAELEDSGVYFCASSQPRLAGGGAQETQYFGPGTRLLVL.

The rearrangement links TRBV7-8 to TRBJ1-1; no definite D call. This CDR3 region has 16 residues. Deletions cut 5 bases from V and 4 bases from J, with 20 bases between. Germline CDR1 reads SGHVS; CDR2 reads FQNEAQ. CDR3 sequence reads: CASSTRVIPLATEAFF. The CDR3 DNA reads TGTGCCAGCAGCACGCGCGTGATCCCTTTAGCCACTGAAGCTTTCTTT.

As to this clonotype: This may arise from a read error, as a much more abundant clone is one base away. The genes are TRBV20-1 and TRBJ2-1; TRBD2 matches at 7 bases. TRBJ2-7 explains the end of the DNA better; the J call may be wrong. The V gene's germline CDR1 is DFQATT and CDR2 SNEGSKA (reference sequence). CDR3 length equals 17 residues. The CDR3 DNA reads as TGCAGTGCTAGAGATTGGCGGATGCGGGAGAAGCACAATGAGCAGTACTTC. Translating gives CSARDWRMREKHNEQYF.

The sample holds many counts of this clonotype. The chain carries TRBV7-9 and TRBJ2-1, with D possibly matching TRBD2 (5 bases). CDR3 length: 14 amino acids. Germline CDR1 and CDR2: SEHNR and FQNEAQ (reference sequence). Trimming took 5 bases from V and 3 from J, leaving 11 bases between them. Here the CDR3 reads CASSGGDIYNEQFF. CDR3 DNA sequence: TGTGCCAGCAGCGGAGGCGACATCTACAATGAGCAGTTCTTC. The whole variable domain, filled in from reference TRBV7-9 and TRBJ2-1, reads DTGVSQNPRHKITKRGQNVTFRCDPISEHNRLYWYRQTLGQGPEFLTYFQNEAQLEKSRLLSDRFSAERPKGSFSTLEIQRTEQGDSAMYLCASSGGDIYNEQFFGPGTRLTVL.

As regards this clonotype: A clone one base away is much larger, so this may be a read error. The chain employs TRBV10-3 and TRBJ2-7, with D perhaps assigned TRBD1 or TRBD2 (5 bases each). This CDR3 has 12 residues. Trimming removed 9 bases at V and 3 bases at J, with 12 bases between. Germline lookup yields CDR1 ENHRY and CDR2 SYGVKD. The CDR3 DNA follows: TGTGCCATTCGGGACGGAGGCTACGAGCAGTACTTC. Its protein is CAIRDGGYEQYF.

This clonotype appeared many times. This chain links TRBV6-5 with TRBJ2-1, with TRBD1 matching over 11 bases. Germline V gene sequence: CDR1 MNHEY, CDR2 SVGAGI. V shed 7 bases and J 6 bases; nucleotides not matched to a gene: 5. This CDR3 spans 14 amino acids. The CDR3 reads CASTRDRGINEQFF. The DNA for the CDR3 is TGTGCCAGCACCCGGGACAGGGGGATCAATGAGCAGTTCTTC.